This TCR beta chain was identified in a study of shared clonotypes between healthy human individuals. Study background: Donors were two women and a few men aged 18 to 49.

This CDR3 is built from 14 residues. Germline V CDR1 and CDR2: LNHDA, SQIVND (reference sequence). J lost 5 bases, V lost 3 bases, and 6 bases had no gene match. The study, taken as a whole, reports: Sampling used blood alone; tissue repertoires probably differ. Investigators expected sequencing depth to affect clonotype sharing among donors.

Naive CD4+ cells were CD45RA-selected; the remaining cells were memory. Sequencing used immunoSEQ multiplex PCR; TCRdb keeps in-frame clones, though not all of them. The table shows 950,000 to 1,300,000 clones, with around 75% occurring only once. Notes on this clone: The antigen is not known.

This chain joins TRBV19 and TRBJ2-5; 7 bases map to TRBD2. This TCR derives from a man aged 18 to 29 in good health. Sequencing was done on a sample of memory CD4+ T cells sorted from blood. As for subset: CD45RA-negative fraction. CDR3 nucleotide sequence: TGTGCCAGTAGTATTGTTCTGGGAGGGGAGACCCAGTACTTC. This sequence encodes CASSIVLGGETQYF.